This T cell receptor beta chain was found in a study of vaccination and CD4 T cells after COVID-19. Study in general: Each convalescent patient was PCR positive for SARS-CoV-2 on nasal swab; roughly nine cases were mild and one severe. The authors sampled three convalescent patients on day 14 and on days 161 to 241 post-vaccination.

Time point of the sample: late sampling 161 to 241 days after vaccination in a few convalescent patients. The treatment is: approximately 11-day PBMC culture with coronavirus spike peptide pools or control peptides (ViraFEST assay). Oncomine TCR Beta short-read sequencing was applied to DNA from cultured CD4+ T cells. From cultured CD4+ T cells, genomic DNA was extracted. TCRdb recomputed calls from the PCR reads with MiXCR, one row per CDR3 protein. The data contain approximately 23,000 distinct CDR3 sequences, approximately 38% of them singletons. CDR1 and CDR2 from the germline V gene are SGHAT and FQNNGV. CDR3 size: 17 residues. V shed 5 bases and J 0 bases; nucleotides not matched to a gene: 7. This clonotype occurred once. What it recognizes is unknown.

J is TRBJ2-3 and V is TRBV11-2, with TRBD2 identical over 11 bases. The sequencing here drew on CD4+ T cells from blood, cultured in vitro, taken about 7 months after SARS-CoV-2 vaccination. The source of this sequence is a human donor who had recovered from COVID-19. The CDR3 sequence is CASSTIAGGPSTDTQYF. The CDR3 DNA sequence: TGTGCCAGCAGCACCATAGCGGGAGGGCCCAGCACAGATACGCAGTATTTT.